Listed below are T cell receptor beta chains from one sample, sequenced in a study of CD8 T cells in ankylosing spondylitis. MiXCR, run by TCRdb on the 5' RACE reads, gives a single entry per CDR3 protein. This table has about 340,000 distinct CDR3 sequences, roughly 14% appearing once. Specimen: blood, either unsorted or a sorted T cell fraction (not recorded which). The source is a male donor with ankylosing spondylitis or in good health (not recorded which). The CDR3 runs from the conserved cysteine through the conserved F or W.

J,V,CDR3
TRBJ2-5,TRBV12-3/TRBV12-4,CASSLRLPYQETQYF
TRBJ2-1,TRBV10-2,CASNPLRRDYNEQFF
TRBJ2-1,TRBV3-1,CASSQERGSYNEQFF
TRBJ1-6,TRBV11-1,CASSLEVGAPLHF
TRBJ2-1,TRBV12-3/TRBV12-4,CASSSWGLAGEQFF
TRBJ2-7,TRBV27,CASSLRGNYEQYF
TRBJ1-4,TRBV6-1,CASWGRREKLFF
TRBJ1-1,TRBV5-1,CASSLDTGGITEAFF
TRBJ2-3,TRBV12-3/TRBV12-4,CASSRTSGGVDTQYF
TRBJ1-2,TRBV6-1,CASSLGPGGGYTF
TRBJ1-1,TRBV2,CASGLGQNTEAFF
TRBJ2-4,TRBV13,CASSRALAKNIQYF
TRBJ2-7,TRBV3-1,CASSQVSGVGEQYF
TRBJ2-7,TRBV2,CASNPQGVHEQYF
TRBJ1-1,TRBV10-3,CAISEPGQGGNTEAFF
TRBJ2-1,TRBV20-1,CSARALTGASSYNEQFF
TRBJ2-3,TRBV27,CASSHPPGTDRTDTQYF
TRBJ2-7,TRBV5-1,CASRVTGEVSNEQYF
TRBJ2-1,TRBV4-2,CASSQVSGSANEQFF
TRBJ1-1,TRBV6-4,CASSAVPGTEAFF
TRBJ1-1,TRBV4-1,CASSGTGLDTEAFF
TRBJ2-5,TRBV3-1,CASSQETPERGETQYF
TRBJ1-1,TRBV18,CASSSKRIGVDTEAFF
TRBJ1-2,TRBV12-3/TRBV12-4,CASSFPYRGDGYTF
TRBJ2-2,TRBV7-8,CASSQKTSTGELFF
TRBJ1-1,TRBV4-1,CASSQTRDRFTEAFF
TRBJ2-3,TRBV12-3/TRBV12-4,CASRARIDTQYF
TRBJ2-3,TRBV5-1,CASSLNAGSVTDTQYF
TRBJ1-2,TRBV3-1,CASSPTGGQGNYGYTF
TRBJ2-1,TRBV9,CASSSGTFSSYNEQFF
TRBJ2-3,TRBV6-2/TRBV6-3,CASLQGRPTDTQYF
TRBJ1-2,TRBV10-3,CAINTGTSYGYTF
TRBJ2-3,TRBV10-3,CAISDRQRAYF
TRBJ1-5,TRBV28,CGTSLFNQPQHF
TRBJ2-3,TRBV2,CASTVLAGRAPDTQYF
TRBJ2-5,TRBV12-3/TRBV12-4,CASSFRVEETQYF